Listed here is a single T cell receptor (beta chain). This sample was included in a study of blood T cell repertoires in COVID-19. TCRdb's copy holds only in-frame clones and misses some; the assay was immunoSEQ multiplex PCR. The data show 230,000 or so clones, approximately 84% seen once. CDR1 is MGHDK, CDR2 SYGVNS, per germline. This CDR3 comprises 13 residues. V lost 3 bases and J lost 8, with 10 bases in between. People in the exposed group encountered a COVID-19 case within 2 weeks before entering the study. The rearrangement uses TRBV25-1 and TRBJ1-4; tentatively, D is TRBD1 (5 bases). The receptor was isolated from a woman in her forties or fifties who had been exposed to COVID-19. Specimen: PBMCs or T cells enriched from blood (not recorded which). This CDR3 reads CASSEAGSEKLFF. DNA for the CDR3: TGTGCCAGCAGTGAGGCAGGGTCGGAAAAACTGTTTTTT.